Each of the 6 T cell receptor beta chains below was sequenced from the same sample in a study of CD8+ T cells in alopecia areata. The sequencing template was cDNA reverse transcribed from extracted RNA. Sequenced by immunoSEQ multiplex PCR; TCRdb stores in-frame clones only, minus some. Among roughly 170,000 clones, approximately 56% were seen once, and the ten largest hold about 15%. The sequencing used CD4+ T cells sorted from blood, collected at week 0. All receptors come from a human donor with alopecia areata.

The gene calls are TRBV29-1 and TRBJ1-1; D unresolved. In germline, CDR1 is SQVTM, CDR2 ANQGSEA. The CDR3 sequence is 12 residues long. The V and J ends lost 4 bases and 1 base respectively, with 7 bases between them. CDR3 region: CSVVSTNTEAFF. CDR3 in DNA: TGCAGCGTTGTGTCCACGAACACTGAAGCTTTCTTT.

This clone was seen a few times. The chain carries TRBV27 and TRBJ2-7; 9 nucleotides align to TRBD2. Germline loops: CDR1 MNHEY, CDR2 SMNVEV (reference sequence). This CDR3 is 13 amino acids long. The V gene end was trimmed by 6 bases and the J gene end by 6 bases; junction bases not matched to a gene: 6. In DNA form, the CDR3 reads TGTGCCAGCAGGCTTAGCGGGGGTGGCGAGCAGTACTTC. As protein: CASRLSGGGEQYF.

The rearrangement joins TRBV27 to TRBJ2-6, with D uncertain. Trimming removed 6 bases from V and 0 bases from J, with 6 bases in between. CDR1 and CDR2 (germline): MNHEY, SMNVEV (reference sequence). The CDR3 covers 14 residues. The CDR3 here is CASSRLSGANVLTF. CDR3 DNA: TGTGCCAGCAGCCGGCTCTCTGGGGCCAACGTCCTGACTTTC.

This clone was observed a single time. The same CDR3 can be traced to other DNA sequences in this sample. J is TRBJ2-7 and V is TRBV5-6, with 9 bases that match TRBD1. The CDR3 loop spans 14 amino acids. Trimming took 0 bases from V and 2 from J; bases not matched to a gene: 0. The germline CDR1 and CDR2 sequences are SGHDT and YYEEEE. Here the CDR3 DNA reads TGTGCCAGCAGCTTGGGACAGGGGGCCTACGAGCAGTACTTC. Protein product: CASSLGQGAYEQYF.

This clone showed up just a few times. The same CDR3 also results from other DNA sequences found in this sample. The chain recombines TRBV29-1 with TRBJ2-4, with D possibly matching TRBD1 (5 bases). The V and J ends lost 6 bases and 0 bases respectively, with 12 bases between them. CDR3 length: 14 amino acids. Germline V CDR1 and CDR2: SQVTM, ANQGSEA. CDR3 nucleotide sequence: TGCAGCGTGCGGACAACCTTAGCCAAAAACATTCAGTACTTC. Its protein product is CSVRTTLAKNIQYF.

The J gene is TRBJ1-6, the V gene TRBV7-2; D remains ambiguous. The CDR3 runs to 13 residues. In germline, CDR1 is SGHTA, CDR2 FQGNSA. Trimming took off 5 bases at V and 6 bases at J, with 8 bases between the two ends. The CDR3 loop is CASSLRPNSPLHF. Written as DNA, the CDR3 is TGTGCCAGCAGCCTAAGGCCTAATTCACCCCTCCACTTT.